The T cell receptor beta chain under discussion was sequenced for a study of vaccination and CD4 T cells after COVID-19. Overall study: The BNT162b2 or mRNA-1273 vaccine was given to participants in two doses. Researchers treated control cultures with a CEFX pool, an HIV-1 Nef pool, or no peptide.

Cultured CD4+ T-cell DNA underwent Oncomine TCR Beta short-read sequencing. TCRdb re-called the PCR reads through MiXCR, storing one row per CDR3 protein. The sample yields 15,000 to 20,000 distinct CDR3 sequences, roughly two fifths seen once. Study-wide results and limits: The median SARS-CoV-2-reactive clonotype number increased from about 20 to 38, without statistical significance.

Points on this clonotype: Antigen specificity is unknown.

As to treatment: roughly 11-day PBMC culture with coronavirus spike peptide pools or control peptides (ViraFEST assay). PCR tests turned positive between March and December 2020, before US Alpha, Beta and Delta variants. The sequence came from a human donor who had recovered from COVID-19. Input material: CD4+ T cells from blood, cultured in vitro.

In DNA form, the CDR3 reads TGTGCCAGCAGCCTGGACAGATCCCAAGAGACCCAGTACTTC. Its translation: CASSLDRSQETQYF. J is TRBJ2-5 and V is TRBV7-9, with D perhaps TRBD1 (6 bases). CDR1 SEHNR and CDR2 FQNEAQ come from the germline V gene (reference sequence). This CDR3 has 14 amino acids. V lost 5 bases to trimming and J lost 1 base, with 11 bases between them. Full variable domain (remainder filled in from reference TRBV7-9 and TRBJ2-5): DTGVSQNPRHKITKRGQNVTFRCDPISEHNRLYWYRQTLGQGPEFLTYFQNEAQLEKSRLLSDRFSAERPKGSFSTLEIQRTEQGDSAMYLCASSLDRSQETQYFGPGTRLLVL.